This TCR beta chain was obtained from a study of post-analysis software for immune sequencing data. Study findings and constraints: Comparison of patients with controls showed five or six TRBV segments more frequent in patients, TRBV5-6, TRBV5-1 and TRBV20-1 among them.

V was shortened by 6 bases and J by 5 bases, with 15 bases between the two germline ends. CDR1 SGHRS and CDR2 YFSETQ come from the germline V gene. The CDR3 sequence is 13 residues long. TCR beta cDNA libraries had unique molecular identifiers. TCRdb reprocessed the PCR reads via MiXCR and lists one record per CDR3 protein. The sample lists 750,000 to 950,000 distinct CDR3 sequences; 40% to 55% were seen once. Concerning this clonotype: Its antigen is as yet unknown.

The sequencing input was blood. This chain connects TRBV5-1 to TRBJ2-7; TRBD2 is a possible D gene (5 bases). The receptor comes from a girl under 18 with multiple sclerosis. In DNA, the CDR3 is TGCGCCAGCAAGAGGGCCCCTATGAACGAGCAGTACTTC. Encoded protein: CASKRAPMNEQYF. The whole variable domain, filled in from reference TRBV5-1 and TRBJ2-7, reads KAGVTQTPRYLIKTRGQQVTLSCSPISGHRSVSWYQQTPGQGLQFLFEYFSETQRNKGNFPGRFSGRQFSNSRSEMNVSTLELGDSALYLCASKRAPMNEQYFGPGTRLTVT.